Shown below are 3 T cell receptor beta chains from a single sample sequenced in a study of shared clonotypes between healthy human individuals. The repertoire was sequenced with immunoSEQ multiplex PCR; TCRdb's copy has only in-frame clones and lacks some. The sample lists hundreds of thousands of clones, approximately 79% seen once, with roughly 1.7% in the top ten. Sequenced: memory CD4+ T cells sorted from blood. Subset denoted: CD45RA-negative fraction. The receptors stem from a woman aged 25 to 39 in good health.

This clone was seen more than once but under ten times. The chain employs TRBV21-1 and TRBJ1-4; the table assigns TRBD1, which was not confirmed against the DNA. TRBV21-1 corresponds to a pseudogene. The length of the CDR3 is 18 residues. In nucleotides, the CDR3 is TGTGCCAGCAGCAACGGTCATCGGGACAGGGGGCCTTGTGAAAAACTGTTTTTT. It is translated as CASSNGHRDRGPCEKLFF.

The chain recombines TRBV25-1 with TRBJ2-1; D is unresolved. The germline CDR1 and CDR2 sequences are MGHDK and SYGVNS. The CDR3 totals 16 residues. V lost 4 bases, J lost 0 bases, and 13 bases lay in between. As DNA, the CDR3 is TGTGCCAGCAGTGGGAATGTAGAGAGCTCCTACAATGAGCAGTTCTTC. Translated, it gives CASSGNVESSYNEQFF.

This sequence joins TRBV30 and TRBJ2-1; D is perhaps TRBD1 or TRBD2 (5 bases each). The CDR3 consists of 13 residues. The germline CDR1 and CDR2 sequences are GTSNPN and SVGIG (reference sequence). Trimming removed 0 bases at V and 7 bases at J, with 10 bases between. CDR3 region: CAWSVLEGNEQFF. The CDR3 DNA follows: TGTGCCTGGAGTGTACTAGAGGGGAATGAGCAGTTCTTC.